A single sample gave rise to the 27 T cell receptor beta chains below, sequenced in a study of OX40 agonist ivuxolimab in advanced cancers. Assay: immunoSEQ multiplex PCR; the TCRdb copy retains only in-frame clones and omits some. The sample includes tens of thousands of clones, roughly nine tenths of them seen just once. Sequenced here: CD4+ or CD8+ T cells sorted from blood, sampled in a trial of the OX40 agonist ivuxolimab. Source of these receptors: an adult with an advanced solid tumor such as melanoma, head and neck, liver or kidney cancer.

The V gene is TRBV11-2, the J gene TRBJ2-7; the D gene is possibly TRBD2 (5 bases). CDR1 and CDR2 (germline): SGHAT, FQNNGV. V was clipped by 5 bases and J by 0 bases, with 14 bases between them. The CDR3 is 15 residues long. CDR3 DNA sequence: TGTGCCAGCAGCGCTGCTGGACTCCACTCCTACGAGCAGTACTTC. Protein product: CASSAAGLHSYEQYF.

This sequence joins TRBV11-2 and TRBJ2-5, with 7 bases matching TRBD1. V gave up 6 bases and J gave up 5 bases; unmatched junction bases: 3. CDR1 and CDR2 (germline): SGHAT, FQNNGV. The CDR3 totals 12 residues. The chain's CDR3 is CASSQQGETQYF. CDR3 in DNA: TGTGCCAGCAGTCAACAGGGGGAGACCCAGTACTTC.

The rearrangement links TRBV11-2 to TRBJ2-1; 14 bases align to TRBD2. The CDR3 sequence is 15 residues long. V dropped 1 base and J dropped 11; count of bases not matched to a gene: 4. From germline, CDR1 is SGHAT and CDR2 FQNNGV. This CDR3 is CASSLVGLAGDKQFF. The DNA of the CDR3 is TGTGCCAGCAGCTTAGTGGGACTAGCGGGAGACAAGCAGTTCTTC.

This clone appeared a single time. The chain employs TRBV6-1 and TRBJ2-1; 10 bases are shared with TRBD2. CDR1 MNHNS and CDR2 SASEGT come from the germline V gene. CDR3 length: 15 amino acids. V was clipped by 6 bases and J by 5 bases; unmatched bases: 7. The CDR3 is CASSAERGGNNEQFF. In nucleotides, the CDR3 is TGTGCCAGCAGCGCCGAGCGGGGGGGTAACAATGAGCAGTTCTTC.

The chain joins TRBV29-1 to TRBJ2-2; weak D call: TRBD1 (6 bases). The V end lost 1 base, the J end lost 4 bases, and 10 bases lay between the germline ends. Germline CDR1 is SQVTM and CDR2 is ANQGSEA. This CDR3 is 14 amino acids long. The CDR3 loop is CSVEGQGFTGELFF. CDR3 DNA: TGCAGCGTTGAAGGGCAGGGGTTCACCGGGGAGCTGTTTTTT.

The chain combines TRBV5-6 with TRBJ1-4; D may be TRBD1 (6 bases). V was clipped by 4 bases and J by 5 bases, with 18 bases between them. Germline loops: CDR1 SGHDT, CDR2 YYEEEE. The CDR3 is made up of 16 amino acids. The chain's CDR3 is CASSPGQNWGNEKLFF. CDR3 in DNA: TGTGCCAGCAGCCCCGGACAGAACTGGGGAAATGAAAAACTGTTTTTT.

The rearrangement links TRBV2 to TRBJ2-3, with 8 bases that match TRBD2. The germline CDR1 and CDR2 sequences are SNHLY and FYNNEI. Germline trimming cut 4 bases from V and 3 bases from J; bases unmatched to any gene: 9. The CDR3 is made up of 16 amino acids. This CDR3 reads CASSGEAGDSTDTQYF. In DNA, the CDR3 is TGTGCCAGCAGTGGGGAAGCGGGAGATTCAACAGATACGCAGTATTTT.

In DNA form, the CDR3 reads TGCGCCAGCAGTTTGACAGGCTCCTACGAGCAGTACTTC. Translating it yields CASSLTGSYEQYF. This sequence joins TRBV10-1 and TRBJ2-7; D might be TRBD1 (6 bases). Trimming removed 5 bases at V and 0 bases at J, with 8 bases between. There are 13 residues in the CDR3. The germline V gene has CDR1 WNHNN and CDR2 SYGVQD (reference sequence).

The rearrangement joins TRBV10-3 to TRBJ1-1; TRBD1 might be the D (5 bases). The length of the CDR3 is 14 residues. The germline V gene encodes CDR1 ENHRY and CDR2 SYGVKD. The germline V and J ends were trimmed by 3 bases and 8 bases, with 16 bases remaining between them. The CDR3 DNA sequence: TGTGCCATCAGTGACAGGGTCCCCTCTGTAGAAGCTTTCTTT. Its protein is CAISDRVPSVEAFF.

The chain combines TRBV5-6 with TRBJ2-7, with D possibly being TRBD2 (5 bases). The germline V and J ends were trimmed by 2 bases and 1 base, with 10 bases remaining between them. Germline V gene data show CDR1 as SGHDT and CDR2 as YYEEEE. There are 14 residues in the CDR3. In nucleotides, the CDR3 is TGTGCCAGCAGCTTCGGAGGCGGATCCTACGAGCAGTACTTC. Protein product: CASSFGGGSYEQYF.

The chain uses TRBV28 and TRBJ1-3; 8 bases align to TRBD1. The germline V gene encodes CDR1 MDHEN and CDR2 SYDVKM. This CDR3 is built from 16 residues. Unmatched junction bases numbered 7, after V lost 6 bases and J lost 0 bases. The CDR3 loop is CASSSGQGHSGNTIYF. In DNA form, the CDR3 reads TGTGCCAGCAGCTCCGGACAGGGACACTCTGGAAACACCATATATTTT.

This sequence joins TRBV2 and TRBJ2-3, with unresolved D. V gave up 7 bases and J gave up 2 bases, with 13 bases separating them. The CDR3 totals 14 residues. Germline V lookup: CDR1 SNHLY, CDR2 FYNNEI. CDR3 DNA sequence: TGTGCCAGCACCAAAGCCAGGTACACAGATACGCAGTATTTT. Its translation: CASTKARYTDTQYF.

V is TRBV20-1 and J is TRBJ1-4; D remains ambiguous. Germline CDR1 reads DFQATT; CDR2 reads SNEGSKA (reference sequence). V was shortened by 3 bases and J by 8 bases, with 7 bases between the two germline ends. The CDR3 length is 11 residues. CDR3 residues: CSASSPEKLFF. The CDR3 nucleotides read TGCAGTGCTAGTTCTCCCGAAAAACTGTTTTTT.

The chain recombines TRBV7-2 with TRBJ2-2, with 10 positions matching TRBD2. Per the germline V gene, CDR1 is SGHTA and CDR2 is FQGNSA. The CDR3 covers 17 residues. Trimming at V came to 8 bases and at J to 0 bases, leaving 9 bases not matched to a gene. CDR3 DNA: TGTGCCAGCGGCTGGCCTAGCGGGGGAGCGAACACCGGGGAGCTGTTTTTT. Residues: CASGWPSGGANTGELFF.

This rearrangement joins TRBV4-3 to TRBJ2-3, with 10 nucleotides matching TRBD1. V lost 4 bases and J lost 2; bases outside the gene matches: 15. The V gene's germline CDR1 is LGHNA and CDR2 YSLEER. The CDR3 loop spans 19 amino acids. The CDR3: CASSLNRDRGLINTDTQYF. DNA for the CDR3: TGCGCCAGCAGCCTTAACCGGGACAGGGGTTTGATAAACACAGATACGCAGTATTTT.

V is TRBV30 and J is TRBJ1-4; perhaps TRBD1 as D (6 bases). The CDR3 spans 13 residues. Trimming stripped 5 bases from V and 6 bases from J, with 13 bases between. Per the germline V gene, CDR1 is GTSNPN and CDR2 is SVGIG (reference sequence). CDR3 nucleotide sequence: TGTGCCTGGGGAACAGGGTTTTATGAAAAACTGTTTTTT. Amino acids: CAWGTGFYEKLFF.

The CDR3 sequence: CASSLGTSGTTGELFF. As DNA, the CDR3 is TGCGCCAGCAGCTTGGGGACTAGCGGGACTACCGGGGAGCTGTTTTTT. The rearrangement links TRBV5-1 to TRBJ2-2; 12 bases fit TRBD2. Germline V lookup: CDR1 SGHRS, CDR2 YFSETQ. The CDR3 runs 16 residues. V shed 0 bases, J shed 5 bases, and the junction held 2 bases outside the gene matches.

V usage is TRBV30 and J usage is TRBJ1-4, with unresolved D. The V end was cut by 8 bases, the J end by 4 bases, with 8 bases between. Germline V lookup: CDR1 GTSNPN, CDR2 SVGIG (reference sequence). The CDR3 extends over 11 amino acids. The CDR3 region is CAAYFNEKLFF. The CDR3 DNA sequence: TGTGCCGCCTACTTTAATGAAAAACTGTTTTTT.

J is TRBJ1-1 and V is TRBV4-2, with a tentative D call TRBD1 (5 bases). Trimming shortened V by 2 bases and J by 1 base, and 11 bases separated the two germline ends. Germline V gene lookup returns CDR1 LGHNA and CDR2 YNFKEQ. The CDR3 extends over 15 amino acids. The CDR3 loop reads CASSQTGGQNTEAFF. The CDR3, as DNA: TGTGCCAGCAGCCAAACAGGAGGACAGAACACTGAAGCTTTCTTT.

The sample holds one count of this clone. Written as DNA, the CDR3 is TGTGCCAGCAGCCGGGACTCCCGAGGGACCGGGGAGCTGTTTTTT. Its translation is CASSRDSRGTGELFF. J is TRBJ2-2 and V is TRBV7-3; D might be TRBD2 (6 bases). Per germline, CDR1 SGHTA and CDR2 FQGTGA. V lost 5 bases and J lost 5, with 15 bases in between. This CDR3 is built from 15 residues.

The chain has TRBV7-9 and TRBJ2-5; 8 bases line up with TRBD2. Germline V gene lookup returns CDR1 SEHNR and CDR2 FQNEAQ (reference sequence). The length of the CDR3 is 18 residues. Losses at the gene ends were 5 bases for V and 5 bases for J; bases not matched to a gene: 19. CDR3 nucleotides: TGTGCCAGCAGCCTAAGGTCTCTTACCGGGGGGGCGGGTGAGACCCAGTACTTC. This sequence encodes CASSLRSLTGGAGETQYF.

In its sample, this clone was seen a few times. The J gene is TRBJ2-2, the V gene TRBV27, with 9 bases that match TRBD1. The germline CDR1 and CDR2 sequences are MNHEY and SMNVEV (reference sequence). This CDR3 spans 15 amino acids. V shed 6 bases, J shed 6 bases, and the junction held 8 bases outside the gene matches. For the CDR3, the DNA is TGTGCCAGCAGACCAGGGACAGGGAAGTCCGGGGAGCTGTTTTTT. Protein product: CASRPGTGKSGELFF.

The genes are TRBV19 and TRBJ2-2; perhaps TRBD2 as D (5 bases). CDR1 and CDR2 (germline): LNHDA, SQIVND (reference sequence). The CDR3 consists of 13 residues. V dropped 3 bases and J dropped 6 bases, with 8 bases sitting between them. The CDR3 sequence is CASSILEAGELFF. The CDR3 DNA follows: TGTGCCAGTAGTATCTTGGAGGCCGGGGAGCTGTTTTTT.

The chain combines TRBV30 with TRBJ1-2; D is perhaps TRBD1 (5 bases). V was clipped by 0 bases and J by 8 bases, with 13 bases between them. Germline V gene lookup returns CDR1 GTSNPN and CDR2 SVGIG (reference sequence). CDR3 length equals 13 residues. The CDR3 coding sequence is TGTGCCTGGAGTGTACGGAGGGGCGGGGGCTACACCTTC. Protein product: CAWSVRRGGGYTF.

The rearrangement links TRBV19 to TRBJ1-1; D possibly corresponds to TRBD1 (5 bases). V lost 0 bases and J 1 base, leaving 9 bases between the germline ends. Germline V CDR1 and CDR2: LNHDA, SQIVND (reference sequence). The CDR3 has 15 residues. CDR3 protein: CASSIDPGTNTEAFF. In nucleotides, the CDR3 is TGTGCCAGTAGTATAGATCCAGGGACGAACACTGAAGCTTTCTTT.

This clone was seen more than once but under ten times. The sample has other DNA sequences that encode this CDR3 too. The CDR3 region is CASSQGQGGEKLFF. CDR3 DNA: TGCGCCAGCAGCCAAGGCCAGGGTGGAGAAAAACTGTTTTTT. J is TRBJ1-4 and V is TRBV4-3; D perhaps matches TRBD1 (5 bases). Germline V gene data show CDR1 as LGHNA and CDR2 as YSLEER. The CDR3 is made up of 14 amino acids. V lost 1 base, J lost 8 bases, and 11 bases lay in between.

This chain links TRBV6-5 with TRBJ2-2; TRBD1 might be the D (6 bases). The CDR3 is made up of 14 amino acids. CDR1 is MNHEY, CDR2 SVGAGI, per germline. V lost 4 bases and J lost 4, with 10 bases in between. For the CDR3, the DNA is TGTGCCAGCAGTTTCACAGGGACCACCGGGGAGCTGTTTTTT. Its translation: CASSFTGTTGELFF.